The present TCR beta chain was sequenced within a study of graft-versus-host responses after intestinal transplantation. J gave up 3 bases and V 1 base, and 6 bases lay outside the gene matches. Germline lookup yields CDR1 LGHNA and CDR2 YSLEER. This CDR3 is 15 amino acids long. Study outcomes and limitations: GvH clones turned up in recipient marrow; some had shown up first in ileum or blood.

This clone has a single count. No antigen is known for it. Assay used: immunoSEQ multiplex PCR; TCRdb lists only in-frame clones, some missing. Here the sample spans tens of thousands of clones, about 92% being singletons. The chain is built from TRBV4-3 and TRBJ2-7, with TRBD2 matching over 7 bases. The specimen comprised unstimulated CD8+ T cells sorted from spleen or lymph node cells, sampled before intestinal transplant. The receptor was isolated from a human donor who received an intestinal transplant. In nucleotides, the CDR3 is TGCGCCAGCAGCCAAGCTCGACTAGCCCTCTACGAGCAGTACTTC. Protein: CASSQARLALYEQYF.